These 26 T cell receptor beta chains were sequenced from one sample in a study of OX40 agonist ivuxolimab in advanced cancers. Method: immunoSEQ multiplex PCR; TCRdb's copy keeps in-frame clones and lacks some. Found here are tens of thousands of clones, 88% of them singletons; the top ten hold about 1%. Sequenced here: CD4+ or CD8+ T cells sorted from blood, sampled in a trial of the OX40 agonist ivuxolimab. The receptors were gathered from an adult with an advanced solid tumor such as melanoma, head and neck, liver or kidney cancer.

CDR3 nucleotides: TGTGCCAGCAGCACCGGGACTAGTAAAGAGACCCAGTACTTC. The encoded protein is CASSTGTSKETQYF. The chain couples TRBV5-4 to TRBJ2-5; 8 nucleotides agree with TRBD2. The CDR3 length is 14 residues. Germline CDR1 reads SGHNT; CDR2 reads YYREEE (reference sequence). With 4 bases clipped from V and 3 bases from J, the junction kept 5 bases outside the gene matches.

The rearrangement joins TRBV2 to TRBJ2-1; weak D call: TRBD2 (6 bases). The V and J ends lost 6 bases and 3 bases respectively, with 15 bases between them. CDR3 length: 15 amino acids. The germline V gene encodes CDR1 SNHLY and CDR2 FYNNEI. The CDR3 reads CASSPDGLRYNEQFF. CDR3 in DNA: TGTGCCAGCAGCCCGGACGGACTACGCTACAATGAGCAGTTCTTC.

This sequence joins TRBV5-1 and TRBJ1-2; TRBD1 aligns across 10 bases. V gave up 5 bases and J gave up 8 bases; unmatched junction bases: 6. The germline gives CDR1 SGHRS, CDR2 YFSETQ. CDR3 size: 13 residues. Here the CDR3 DNA reads TGCGCCAGCAGTCGCGGACAGGGGGAGGGCTACACCTTC. Encoded protein: CASSRGQGEGYTF.

The chain combines TRBV7-2 with TRBJ2-1; unclear D gene. The CDR3 covers 12 residues. Trimming removed 1 base from V and 7 bases from J, with 5 bases in between. In germline, CDR1 is SGHTA, CDR2 FQGNSA. In nucleotides, the CDR3 is TGTGCCAGCAGCTTAGATCGGAATGAGCAGTTCTTC. Protein product: CASSLDRNEQFF.

CDR3 region: CASSMGQVRLAQETQYF. CDR3 DNA sequence: TGTGCCAGTAGTATGGGCCAGGTTAGGCTAGCCCAAGAGACCCAGTACTTC. This chain joins TRBV19 and TRBJ2-5, with a tentative D call TRBD2 (5 bases). Germline CDR1 LNHDA, CDR2 SQIVND (reference sequence). V gave up 3 bases and J gave up 1 base, with 18 bases separating them. This CDR3 contains 17 residues.

The rearrangement joins TRBV2 to TRBJ2-2, with D possibly matching TRBD2 (6 bases). Deletions cut 6 bases from V and 4 bases from J, with 12 bases between. The CDR3 has 14 amino acids. Per the germline V gene, CDR1 is SNHLY and CDR2 is FYNNEI. CDR3 loop: CASRGLTSTGELFF. The CDR3 DNA sequence: TGTGCCAGCAGGGGACTTACCAGCACCGGGGAGCTGTTTTTT.

CDR3 protein: CASSLGHTSYNEQFF. The CDR3 region has the DNA TGTGCCAGCAGCTTAGGTCATACCTCCTACAATGAGCAGTTCTTC. V usage is TRBV5-4 and J usage is TRBJ2-1, with unresolved D. Trimming took 2 bases from V and 0 from J, leaving 9 bases between them. Germline lookup yields CDR1 SGHNT and CDR2 YYREEE (reference sequence). This CDR3 has 15 residues. Variable domain in full (rest from reference TRBV5-4 and TRBJ2-1): ETGVTQSPTHLIKTRGQQVTLRCSSQSGHNTVSWYQQALGQGPQFIFQYYREEENGRGNFPPRFSGLQFPNYSSELNVNALELDDSALYLCASSLGHTSYNEQFFGPGTRLTVL.

The gene calls are TRBV4-2 and TRBJ1-4; weak D call: TRBD1 (5 bases). V was trimmed by 0 bases and J by 8 bases, leaving 22 bases between them. The CDR3 is 18 residues long. The germline V gene encodes CDR1 LGHNA and CDR2 YNFKEQ. The CDR3 DNA follows: TGTGCCAGCAGCCAAGATCGGGCGGGGGGGAAGATACAAGAAAAACTGTTTTTT. Translating gives CASSQDRAGGKIQEKLFF.

This chain links TRBV5-1 with TRBJ2-5, with TRBD2 matching 13 bases. Germline V gives CDR1 SGHRS, CDR2 YFSETQ. This CDR3 has 16 residues. The V and J ends lost 0 bases and 5 bases, in that order; junction bases with no gene match: 4. The CDR3 sequence is CASSLGTSGRIETQYF. CDR3 DNA: TGCGCCAGCAGCTTGGGGACTAGCGGGAGAATCGAGACCCAGTACTTC.

The gene calls are TRBV5-6 and TRBJ1-1; perhaps TRBD1 as D (6 bases). V lost 0 bases to trimming and J lost 1 base, with 13 bases between them. The CDR3 length is 16 residues. Germline assignment: CDR1 SGHDT and CDR2 YYEEEE. CDR3 loop: CASSLAGAGANTEAFF. Written as DNA, the CDR3 is TGTGCCAGCAGCTTGGCCGGAGCAGGGGCGAACACTGAAGCTTTCTTT.

V and J are TRBV6-5 and TRBJ2-4; D may be TRBD1 (7 bases). The germline V and J ends were trimmed by 0 bases and 6 bases, with 15 bases remaining between them. In germline, CDR1 is MNHEY, CDR2 SVGAGI. This CDR3 has 16 amino acids. The CDR3 here is CASSYSRAGGGNIQYF. As DNA, the CDR3 is TGTGCCAGCAGTTACTCCCGGGCAGGGGGAGGAAACATTCAGTACTTC.

The V and J genes are TRBV6-6 and TRBJ2-7; no reliable D call. CDR3 length: 14 residues. V was trimmed by 8 bases and J by 5 bases, leaving 19 bases between them. Per germline, CDR1 MNHNY and CDR2 SVGAGI (reference sequence). CDR3 sequence: CASSSGVGNHEQYF. CDR3 coding DNA: TGTGCCAGCTCTAGTGGGGTCGGTAACCACGAGCAGTACTTC.

The chain recombines TRBV15 with TRBJ2-5, with D unresolved. CDR1 is LNHNV and CDR2 is YYDKDF in the germline V gene (reference sequence). This CDR3 region has 15 residues. Trimming pared 0 bases from V and 5 bases from J, leaving 13 bases between. CDR3 loop: CATSRDSPNRETQYF. In nucleotides, the CDR3 is TGTGCCACCAGCAGAGATTCCCCCAATCGGGAGACCCAGTACTTC.

The J gene is TRBJ1-5, the V gene TRBV4-3, with D unresolved. Germline V gene data show CDR1 as LGHNA and CDR2 as YSLEER. The V gene lost 1 base and the J gene lost 4 bases, with 17 bases spanning the gap. This CDR3 has 17 amino acids. CDR3 bases: TGCGCCAGCAGCCAAGCCTACGGTCTAGACACTAATCAGCCCCAGCATTTT. Translation gives CASSQAYGLDTNQPQHF.

This clone was counted a few times. V is TRBV5-4 and J is TRBJ2-6; TRBD1 matches at 9 bases. The CDR3 covers 20 residues. The germline CDR1 and CDR2 sequences are SGHNT and YYREEE (reference sequence). The V and J ends lost 3 bases and 0 bases, in that order; junction bases with no gene match: 13. This CDR3 reads CASSWQDRGLFLSGANVLTF. DNA of the CDR3: TGTGCCAGCAGCTGGCAGGACAGGGGACTATTCCTCTCTGGGGCCAACGTCCTGACTTTC.

The rearrangement joins TRBV28 to TRBJ2-2; D is unresolved. The CDR3 is 15 amino acids. CDR1 is MDHEN, CDR2 SYDVKM, per germline. V was trimmed by 0 bases and J by 1 base, leaving 6 bases between them. CDR3 sequence: CASSLWAGNTGELFF. CDR3 nucleotide sequence: TGTGCCAGCAGTTTATGGGCAGGGAACACCGGGGAGCTGTTTTTT.

This clone was seen many times. The rearrangement joins TRBV28 to TRBJ1-1; 9 bases line up with TRBD1. V shed 0 bases, J shed 0 bases, and the junction held 2 bases outside the gene matches. There are 16 residues in the CDR3. The germline CDR1 and CDR2 sequences are MDHEN and SYDVKM. The CDR3 region is CASSLWTGGMNTEAFF. CDR3 bases: TGTGCCAGCAGTTTATGGACAGGGGGTATGAACACTGAAGCTTTCTTT.

The rearrangement links TRBV6-5 to TRBJ2-7, with D perhaps matching TRBD1 (6 bases). Germline assignment: CDR1 MNHEY and CDR2 SVGAGI. This CDR3 spans 15 amino acids. Between the trimmed V and J ends, which lost 5 bases and 0 bases, there was a span of 14 bases. The CDR3 nucleotides are TGTGCCAGCAGTCCAGACAGGCCTCACTCCTACGAGCAGTACTTC. Protein product: CASSPDRPHSYEQYF.

The rearrangement joins TRBV7-9 to TRBJ2-5; D unclear. Germline V gene lookup returns CDR1 SEHNR and CDR2 FQNEAQ (reference sequence). The CDR3 loop spans 15 amino acids. The V and J ends lost 1 base and 0 bases respectively, with 9 bases between them. The CDR3 DNA reads TGTGCCAGCAGCTTAGTCCCTAGGTACCAAGAGACCCAGTACTTC. Amino acid sequence: CASSLVPRYQETQYF.

A note on this clone: The sample has other DNA sequences that encode this CDR3 too. The gene calls are TRBV15 and TRBJ2-1, with 8 bases aligning to TRBD2. Germline trimming cut 0 bases from V and 6 bases from J; bases unmatched to any gene: 4. This CDR3 spans 15 amino acids. The germline V gene encodes CDR1 LNHNV and CDR2 YYDKDF (reference sequence). CDR3 loop: CATSRDPGLANEQFF. Written as DNA, the CDR3 is TGTGCCACCAGCAGAGATCCAGGACTAGCCAATGAGCAGTTCTTC.

The chain has TRBV21-1 and TRBJ2-5; TRBD1 is the table's D call and was not checked against the DNA. TRBV21-1 is a recognized pseudogene. The CDR3 loop spans 17 amino acids. Written as DNA, the CDR3 is TGTGCCAGCAGCAAATCACAGGGTAATTGGTGGCGAGAGACCCAGTACTTC. Translating it yields CASSKSQGNWWRETQYF.

V and J are TRBV7-8 and TRBJ2-1; 12 nucleotides line up with TRBD2. Germline V gene lookup returns CDR1 SGHVS and CDR2 FQNEAQ. This CDR3 has 15 residues. Trimming at V came to 4 bases and at J to 8 bases, leaving 6 bases not matched to a gene. In nucleotides, the CDR3 is TGTGCCAGCAGCTCACTAGCGGGAGGAACGGATGAGCAGTTCTTC. This gives the protein CASSSLAGGTDEQFF.

This clone was seen a few times. This chain connects TRBV19 to TRBJ1-2, with 7 bases that match TRBD1. Per germline, CDR1 LNHDA and CDR2 SQIVND (reference sequence). This CDR3 is 16 amino acids long. The V segment lost 7 bases and the J segment 0 bases; nucleotides outside the gene matches: 11. The CDR3 spells CASNTRQGRANYGYTF. The CDR3 coding sequence is TGTGCCAGTAATACCAGACAGGGTAGGGCTAACTATGGCTACACCTTC.

In DNA form, the CDR3 reads TGTGCCAGCAGCCAAGACGGCGACAGGGGCAATCAGCCCCAGCATTTT. It is translated as CASSQDGDRGNQPQHF. The chain links TRBV4-2 to TRBJ1-5, with 7 bases aligning to TRBD1. Germline V gives CDR1 LGHNA, CDR2 YNFKEQ. V lost 0 bases and J lost 2; bases outside the gene matches: 4. This CDR3 comprises 16 residues.

V usage is TRBV7-2 and J usage is TRBJ2-7; weak D call: TRBD1 (6 bases). Trimming took off 5 bases at V and 2 bases at J, with 10 bases between the two ends. Germline V gives CDR1 SGHTA, CDR2 FQGNSA. The CDR3 consists of 13 residues. Here the CDR3 reads CASSLQGPYEQYF. As DNA, the CDR3 is TGTGCCAGCAGCCTCCAGGGGCCCTACGAGCAGTACTTC. Filled out from reference TRBV7-2 and TRBJ2-7, the complete variable domain reads GAGVSQSPSNKVTEKGKDVELRCDPISGHTALYWYRQSLGQGLEFLIYFQGNSAPDKSGLPSDRFSAERTGGSVSTLTIQRTQQEDSAVYLCASSLQGPYEQYFGPGTRLTVT.

This rearrangement joins TRBV27 to TRBJ2-3; TRBD1 matches 7 bases. J gave up 3 bases and V 2 bases, and 14 bases lay outside the gene matches. Germline V gene data show CDR1 as MNHEY and CDR2 as SMNVEV (reference sequence). CDR3 length: 18 amino acids. The DNA of the CDR3 is TGTGCCAGCAGTTTAAGGGGACAGAATTACCGCGCGACAGATACGCAGTATTTT. Its protein product is CASSLRGQNYRATDTQYF.